One sample yielded the 28 T cell receptor beta chains listed below, sequenced in a study of beta chain features in type 1 diabetes. The investigators reverse transcribed all of the isolated RNA, so they sequenced expressed TCRB transcripts. Some clones are missing from TCRdb's copy, which holds only in-frame ones; the method was immunoSEQ multiplex PCR. The sample consists of about 930,000 clones, under 20% of them appearing once. Sample: naive CD4+ T cells from blood. These receptors originate from a woman in her late teens or twenties in good health.

This clone was counted only a few times. CDR3 protein: CASSYRAGGPEQYF. The CDR3 bases are TGTGCCAGCAGTTACAGGGCGGGAGGGCCGGAGCAGTACTTC. The chain recombines TRBV6-6 with TRBJ2-7, with 9 bases aligning to TRBD2. In germline, CDR1 is MNHNY, CDR2 SVGAGI (reference sequence). With 2 bases clipped from V and 7 bases from J, the junction kept 6 bases outside the gene matches. The CDR3 length is 14 residues.

The J gene is TRBJ2-5, the V gene TRBV6-5; 12 bases are shared with TRBD2. CDR3 length: 15 residues. V shed 2 bases, J shed 5 bases, and the junction held 3 bases outside the gene matches. Germline loops: CDR1 MNHEY, CDR2 SVGAGI. CDR3 protein: CASSYAGTSGETQYF. Here the CDR3 DNA reads TGTGCCAGCAGTTACGCAGGGACTAGCGGGGAGACCCAGTACTTC.

This clone appeared a few times. V is TRBV7-3 and J is TRBJ2-2, with 9 bases fitting TRBD1. The CDR3 runs to 15 residues. The trim removed 5 bases at V and 4 bases at J, leaving 5 bases unmatched. Germline CDR1 is SGHTA and CDR2 is FQGTGA. CDR3 sequence: CASSLGTGLTGELFF. For the CDR3, the DNA is TGTGCCAGCAGCCTAGGGACAGGGCTCACCGGGGAGCTGTTTTTT.

This chain joins TRBV28 and TRBJ1-2, with D perhaps matching TRBD1 (6 bases). This CDR3 comprises 13 residues. In germline, CDR1 is MDHEN, CDR2 SYDVKM. Trimming took 8 bases from V and 0 from J, leaving 10 bases between them. The CDR3 bases are TGTGCCAGCTTAGACAGGACTAACTATGGCTACACCTTC. Translation gives CASLDRTNYGYTF.

The rearrangement joins TRBV11-2 to TRBJ1-2; 11 nucleotides align to TRBD1. With V trimmed by 6 bases and J by 4 bases, 10 bases remained unmatched. The CDR3 is 16 amino acids. Germline V CDR1 and CDR2: SGHAT, FQNNGV. The CDR3 loop reads CASRYAGTGGSYGYTF. In DNA form, the CDR3 reads TGTGCCAGCAGATATGCCGGGACAGGGGGTTCCTATGGCTACACCTTC.

This clone came up a few times. This may arise from a read error, as a much more abundant clone is one base away. V usage is TRBV5-6 and J usage is TRBJ2-6; D is undetermined. CDR3 length: 13 residues. Between the trimmed V and J ends, which lost 6 bases and 1 base, there was a span of 5 bases. Germline values: CDR1 SGHDT, CDR2 YYEEEE. The CDR3 here is CASTLSGANVLTF. The CDR3, as DNA: TGTGCCAGCACCTTATCTGGGGCCAACGTCCTGACTTTC.

This clone was picked up a small number of times. The chain recombines TRBV5-6 with TRBJ2-3; TRBD2 aligns across 8 bases. V shed 6 bases and J 3 bases; nucleotides not matched to a gene: 12. This CDR3 is 16 amino acids long. Germline values: CDR1 SGHDT, CDR2 YYEEEE. CDR3 protein: CASIFRKTSVTDTQYF. The CDR3 region has the DNA TGTGCCAGCATCTTTCGAAAGACTAGCGTAACAGATACGCAGTATTTT. Complete variable domain (other parts from reference TRBV5-6 and TRBJ2-3): DAGVTQSPTHLIKTRGQQVTLRCSPKSGHDTVSWYQQALGQGPQFIFQYYEEEERQRGNFPDRFSGHQFPNYSSELNVNALLLGDSALYLCASIFRKTSVTDTQYFGPGTRLTVL.

The V call is TRBV5-8, the J call TRBJ1-1, with 9 nucleotides matching TRBD1. Germline V gene data show CDR1 as SGHTS and CDR2 as YDEGEE. The J segment lost 4 bases and the V segment lost 0 bases, leaving 4 bases of the junction unmatched. This CDR3 spans 15 amino acids. The CDR3 here is CASSLGGTGTTEAFF. CDR3 in DNA: TGTGCCAGCAGCTTGGGCGGGACAGGGACCACTGAAGCTTTCTTT.

This clone showed up just a few times. This chain connects TRBV19 to TRBJ2-7; weak D call: TRBD1 (6 bases). Trimming cost V 6 bases and J 2 bases, with 11 bases left between them. This CDR3 contains 13 residues. The germline V gene has CDR1 LNHDA and CDR2 SQIVND (reference sequence). The CDR3 loop reads CASSTTGTYEQYF. The DNA of the CDR3 is TGTGCCAGTAGCACAACAGGGACCTACGAGCAGTACTTC. The whole variable domain, filled in from reference TRBV19 and TRBJ2-7, reads DGGITQSPKYLFRKEGQNVTLSCEQNLNHDAMYWYRQDPGQGLRLIYYSQIVNDFQKGDIAEGYSVSREKKESFPLTVTSAQKNPTAFYLCASSTTGTYEQYFGPGTRLTVT.

The V gene is TRBV28, the J gene TRBJ1-5; no firm D call. From germline, CDR1 is MDHEN and CDR2 SYDVKM. V lost 6 bases and J lost 6, with 18 bases in between. The CDR3 is 15 residues long. In DNA, the CDR3 is TGTGCCAGCAGACGTACTGGAGGTTTTGGTCAGCCCCAGCATTTT. This codes for CASRRTGGFGQPQHF. The full variable domain, completed using reference TRBV28 and TRBJ1-5, is DVKVTQSSRYLVKRTGEKVFLECVQDMDHENMFWYRQDPGLGLRLIYFSYDVKMKEKGDIPEGYSVSREKKERFSLILESASTNQTSMYLCASRRTGGFGQPQHFGDGTRLSIL.

The gene calls are TRBV4-3 and TRBJ2-2; 14 bases match TRBD2. The CDR3 length is 19 residues. The V gene end was trimmed by 1 base and the J gene end by 5 bases; junction bases not matched to a gene: 9. Germline V gene data show CDR1 as LGHNA and CDR2 as YSLEER. The CDR3 DNA is TGCGCCAGCAGCCAAGTGTTTGAAGGACTAGCGGGAGGTACCGGGGAGCTGTTTTTT. Translating gives CASSQVFEGLAGGTGELFF.

This clone was detected a few times. The V gene is TRBV11-2, the J gene TRBJ2-7; D gene uncertain. Between the trimmed V and J ends, which lost 2 bases and 7 bases, there was a span of 15 bases. CDR3 length equals 14 residues. Germline V gene sequence: CDR1 SGHAT, CDR2 FQNNGV. CDR3 in amino acids: CASSLRPASGEQYF. For the CDR3, the DNA is TGTGCCAGCAGCTTAAGGCCGGCCTCCGGGGAGCAGTACTTC.

Turning to this clone: A read error is possible here, since a much larger clone lies one base away. The chain joins TRBV6-5 to TRBJ1-2; no clear D gene. Trimming took off 6 bases at V and 0 bases at J, with 5 bases between the two ends. Germline V gene lookup returns CDR1 MNHEY and CDR2 SVGAGI. CDR3 length: 12 amino acids. The CDR3 coding sequence is TGTGCCAGCAGCCAAACTAACTATGGCTACACCTTC. It codes for CASSQTNYGYTF.

The V call is TRBV15, the J call TRBJ2-1; D uncertain. CDR3 length equals 15 residues. The V gene's germline CDR1 is LNHNV and CDR2 YYDKDF (reference sequence). Deletions cut 0 bases from V and 5 bases from J, with 11 bases between. This CDR3 is CATSRELVGDNEQFF. In DNA form, the CDR3 reads TGTGCCACCAGCAGAGAACTTGTAGGAGACAATGAGCAGTTCTTC.

The V gene is TRBV28, the J gene TRBJ1-1, with D perhaps TRBD1 (6 bases). Between the trimmed V and J ends, which lost 2 bases and 4 bases, there was a span of 20 bases. Germline CDR1 reads MDHEN; CDR2 reads SYDVKM. CDR3 size: 17 residues. The CDR3 loop reads CASSLGNYGTRRTEAFF. The CDR3 bases are TGTGCCAGCAGTTTAGGGAATTACGGGACACGGCGCACTGAAGCTTTCTTT.

In the case of this clone: Additional DNA sequences in this sample encode the identical CDR3. J is TRBJ2-3 and V is TRBV7-2, with D unclear. CDR3 size: 14 residues. V was shortened by 2 bases and J by 0 bases, with 6 bases between the two germline ends. The germline gives CDR1 SGHTA, CDR2 FQGNSA. Written as DNA, the CDR3 is TGTGCCAGCAGCTTAAGGGCTAGCACAGATACGCAGTATTTT. Translating it yields CASSLRASTDTQYF.

This clone came up a few times. This chain joins TRBV28 and TRBJ1-1, with TRBD1 identical over 7 bases. V lost 3 bases and J lost 11; bases outside the gene matches: 9. There are 13 residues in the CDR3. Germline values: CDR1 MDHEN, CDR2 SYDVKM. CDR3 sequence reads: CASSLRTGRRAFF. The DNA for the CDR3 is TGTGCCAGCAGTTTGAGGACAGGCCGACGGGCTTTCTTT.

V gene TRBV2 combines with J gene TRBJ1-2; 7 bases are shared with TRBD1. From germline, CDR1 is SNHLY and CDR2 FYNNEI. V was pared by 6 bases and J by 7 bases, with 11 bases of the junction left unmatched. The CDR3 is 14 amino acids. The CDR3 coding sequence is TGTGCCAGCAGCCTGGGTACCAGGGGGTTTGGCTACACCTTC. The encoded protein is CASSLGTRGFGYTF.

V is TRBV20-1 and J is TRBJ2-7; 8 nucleotides align to TRBD1. The CDR3 spans 11 residues. From germline, CDR1 is DFQATT and CDR2 SNEGSKA (reference sequence). With V trimmed by 5 bases and J by 12 bases, 9 bases remained unmatched. This CDR3 reads CSASGQGVLYF. In nucleotides, the CDR3 is TGCAGTGCTTCTGGACAGGGAGTCTTGTACTTC.

This clone was recorded a few times. The genes are TRBV10-3 and TRBJ2-6; the match to TRBD1 covers 8 bases. Per the germline V gene, CDR1 is ENHRY and CDR2 is SYGVKD. Trimming removed 9 bases from V and 0 bases from J; junction bases left unmatched: 10. CDR3 length: 17 amino acids. CDR3 DNA: TGTGCCATTCGGACCACAGGGGGTTTCTCTGGGGCCAACGTCCTGACTTTC. This sequence encodes CAIRTTGGFSGANVLTF.

The chain has TRBV6-6 and TRBJ1-5, with D possibly matching TRBD1 (6 bases). CDR1 and CDR2 (germline): MNHNY, SVGAGI (reference sequence). The V end lost 4 bases, the J end lost 4 bases, and 11 bases lay between the germline ends. The CDR3 has 14 amino acids. Here the CDR3 reads CASSWGLGNQPQHF. DNA of the CDR3: TGTGCCAGCAGTTGGGGGCTAGGGAATCAGCCCCAGCATTTT.

The chain has TRBV5-1 and TRBJ2-7; the D call may be TRBD1 or TRBD2 (5 bases each). Looked up from germline, CDR1 is SGHRS and CDR2 is YFSETQ. The CDR3 sequence is 13 residues long. V dropped 6 bases and J dropped 2 bases, with 12 bases sitting between them. The CDR3 DNA is TGCGCCAGCACCGGGACGCTGACCTACGAGCAGTACTTC. Translating gives CASTGTLTYEQYF. Based on the CDR3 plus reference TRBV5-1 and TRBJ2-7, the full variable domain is KAGVTQTPRYLIKTRGQQVTLSCSPISGHRSVSWYQQTPGQGLQFLFEYFSETQRNKGNFPGRFSGRQFSNSRSEMNVSTLELGDSALYLCASTGTLTYEQYFGPGTRLTVT.

The count of this clone is one. The rearrangement joins TRBV5-1 to TRBJ2-5; 7 nucleotides match TRBD1. Germline assignment: CDR1 SGHRS and CDR2 YFSETQ. The trim removed 0 bases at V and 5 bases at J, leaving 4 bases unmatched. This CDR3 is 14 amino acids long. The CDR3 protein is CASSLVGQAETQYF. CDR3 nucleotide sequence: TGCGCCAGCAGCTTGGTAGGACAGGCTGAGACCCAGTACTTC.

This clone was found a few times. The chain couples TRBV7-9 to TRBJ2-7; 11 positions agree with TRBD2. J was trimmed by 4 bases and V by 5 bases; bases with no gene match: 7. CDR1 is SEHNR and CDR2 is FQNEAQ in the germline V gene (reference sequence). The CDR3 runs 15 residues. The CDR3 bases are TGTGCCAGCAGCACGGGACTAGCGGTTGAATACGAGCAGTACTTC. The encoded protein is CASSTGLAVEYEQYF.

This clone was picked up a small number of times. The rearrangement links TRBV7-8 to TRBJ1-5; D is unclear. Trimming took off 0 bases at V and 10 bases at J, with 16 bases between the two ends. Germline-derived CDR1 and CDR2 are SGHVS and FQNEAQ. This CDR3 has 15 residues. The CDR3 reads CASSLARDTIVPQHF. CDR3 bases: TGTGCCAGCAGCTTAGCGCGAGACACTATCGTACCCCAGCATTTT. Using reference TRBV7-8 and TRBJ1-5 for the parts outside the CDR3, the full variable domain is GAGVSQSPRYKVAKRGQDVALRCDPISGHVSLFWYQQALGQGPEFLTYFQNEAQLDKSGLPSDRFFAERPEGSVSTLKIQRTQQEDSAVYLCASSLARDTIVPQHFGDGTRLSIL.

This clone occurred a few times. The chain carries TRBV11-2 and TRBJ2-2; 15 positions agree with TRBD2. The length of the CDR3 is 16 residues. CDR1 is SGHAT and CDR2 is FQNNGV in the germline V gene. V shed 4 bases, J shed 13 bases, and the junction held 10 bases outside the gene matches. The DNA of the CDR3 is TGTGCCAGCAGCTCACCAGGACTAGCGGGAGGGAGCCGGCTGTTTTTT. Translated: CASSSPGLAGGSRLFF. Based on the CDR3 plus reference TRBV11-2 and TRBJ2-2, the full variable domain is EAGVAQSPRYKIIEKRQSVAFWCNPISGHATLYWYQQILGQGPKLLIQFQNNGVVDDSQLPKDRFSAERLKGVDSTLKIQPAKLEDSAVYLCASSSPGLAGGSRLFFGEGSRLTVL.

The gene calls are TRBV27 and TRBJ1-5, with D uncertain. Trimming cost V 2 bases and J 7 bases, with 9 bases left between them. CDR1 and CDR2 (germline): MNHEY, SMNVEV (reference sequence). The CDR3 has 13 amino acids. This CDR3 is CASSLGVSQPQHF. The CDR3 DNA sequence: TGTGCCAGCAGTTTAGGGGTTTCACAGCCCCAGCATTTT.

V gene TRBV4-2 combines with J gene TRBJ2-3; tentative D call: TRBD2 (6 bases). V gave up 5 bases and J gave up 0 bases, with 9 bases separating them. The CDR3 extends over 14 amino acids. Germline values: CDR1 LGHNA, CDR2 YNFKEQ. The CDR3 loop is CASSYGTSTDTQYF. Written as DNA, the CDR3 is TGTGCCAGCAGCTACGGGACTAGCACAGATACGCAGTATTTT.